Sequencing of this T cell receptor (beta chain) was carried out in a study of T-cell memory formation after mild COVID-19. This clonotype was recorded a few times. One entry per CDR3 protein, called by TCRdb with MiXCR from the 5' RACE reads. Here the sample spans nearly 250,000 distinct CDR3 sequences, about 16% being singletons. The CDR3 sequence is 15 residues long. Germline CDR1 is MDHEN and CDR2 is SYDVKM. J gave up 3 bases and V 10 bases, and 10 bases lay outside the gene matches. Sequenced input: PBMCs or a T cell subset sorted from them (not recorded which). V usage is TRBV28 and J usage is TRBJ2-1, with TRBD2 identical over 9 bases. This clonotype was sampled from an adult woman who had mild COVID-19 (a few samples of this study predate the infection). Cell type and time point are not known. The CDR3, as DNA: TGTGCCACCACCCCCGGGACTAGCAGCTACAATGAGCAGTTCTTC. This encodes CATTPGTSSYNEQFF.